This TCR beta chain was sequenced for a study of cytomegalovirus exposure and HLA in healthy donors. Study summary: Unique TCRs from HLA-typed donors, around 93 million of them, were held in an early data release. Study observations and caveats: Generally TCR sequences proved uncommon, though certain public TCRs appeared in numerous donors.

The study ran its PCR with 60 Vbeta and 13 Jbeta primers. TCRdb keeps only in-frame clones here, not all; method: immunoSEQ multiplex PCR. Found here are 100,000 to 150,000 clones, around 66% of them singletons; the top ten hold 1.5% to 1.9%. Germline V gene data show CDR1 as MNHNS and CDR2 as SASEGT. V shed 2 bases, J shed 1 base, and the junction held 4 bases outside the gene matches. CDR3 length: 16 residues. About this clone: What it binds is not known.

The sequencing sample was made of PBMCs. This TCR was recovered from a man between 18 and 35 years old in good health and CMV-seronegative. The rearrangement links TRBV6-1 to TRBJ2-1; 8 nucleotides line up with TRBD2. The CDR3: CASSERGGRSYNEQFF. The CDR3 nucleotides are TGTGCCAGCAGTGAAAGGGGCGGGAGGTCCTACAATGAGCAGTTCTTC.